The clone carrying this T cell receptor (beta chain) counts as medium-sized. Distinct nucleotide sequences in the sample also encode this CDR3. This sample is part of a study of OX40 agonist ivuxolimab in advanced cancers. The overall study: Dosing consisted of intravenous ivuxolimab at 0.01 to 10 mg/kg every 2 weeks. One patient with hepatocellular carcinoma and two with cutaneous melanoma, three in all, had partial responses.

Assay used: immunoSEQ multiplex PCR; TCRdb lists only in-frame clones, some missing. This table holds around 49,000 clones, over 75% found once. Germline-derived CDR1 and CDR2 are MNHEY and SVGAGI. This CDR3 contains 12 residues. Deletions cut 2 bases from V and 5 bases from J, with 6 bases between. The gene calls are TRBV6-5 and TRBJ1-1; D call uncertain. This TCR derives from an adult with an advanced solid tumor such as melanoma, head and neck, liver or kidney cancer. The specimen was CD4+ or CD8+ T cells sorted from blood, collected in a trial of the OX40 agonist ivuxolimab. CDR3 in amino acids: CASSYGGTEAFF. CDR3 DNA: TGTGCCAGCAGTTACGGAGGGACTGAAGCTTTCTTT.